What follows are 16 T cell receptor beta chains derived from one specimen sequenced in a study of identical twins. A single record per CDR3 protein comes from TCRdb applying MiXCR to the 5' RACE reads. The table shows about 700,000 distinct CDR3 sequences, with less than 7% occurring only once. What was sequenced was naive T cells sorted from blood. The receptors derive from a man younger than 35 in good health.

This clonotype appeared many times. The chain employs TRBV12-3 or TRBV12-4 and TRBJ2-3; D unresolved. This CDR3 spans 14 amino acids. Trimming removed 1 base at V and 2 bases at J, with 7 bases between. This CDR3 is CASSLGSSTDTQYF. CDR3 DNA: TGTGCCAGCAGTTTAGGCTCTTCCACAGATACGCAGTATTTT.

This clonotype appeared many times. The genes are TRBV7-8 and TRBJ2-5, with 11 nucleotides matching TRBD1. Looked up from germline, CDR1 is SGHVS and CDR2 is FQNEAQ. The J segment lost 6 bases and the V segment lost 5 bases, leaving 5 bases of the junction unmatched. The CDR3 loop spans 14 amino acids. CDR3 in DNA: TGTGCCAGCAGCCCGGACAGGGGGCGAAAGACCCAGTACTTC. Translated, it gives CASSPDRGRKTQYF.

This clonotype was observed many times. The genes are TRBV7-2 and TRBJ2-7; D is undetermined. Per germline, CDR1 SGHTA and CDR2 FQGNSA. The CDR3 has 13 residues. Trimming shortened V by 1 base and J by 6 bases, and 10 bases separated the two germline ends. The CDR3 sequence is CASSLDPRGEQYF. CDR3 DNA sequence: TGTGCCAGCAGCTTAGACCCTCGAGGCGAGCAGTACTTC.

The rearrangement uses TRBV5-1 and TRBJ1-2; tentatively, D is TRBD1 (6 bases). This CDR3 has 15 amino acids. The germline V gene encodes CDR1 SGHRS and CDR2 YFSETQ. V lost 4 bases and J lost 3, with 16 bases in between. Written as DNA, the CDR3 is TGCGCCAGCAGCCGAGGACAGAAAAGGGACTATGGCTACACCTTC. Protein product: CASSRGQKRDYGYTF.

In its sample, this clonotype was seen a few times. This sequence joins TRBV28 and TRBJ2-4; 10 nucleotides match TRBD2. This CDR3 region has 15 residues. Germline CDR1 is MDHEN and CDR2 is SYDVKM. V gave up 8 bases and J gave up 7 bases; unmatched junction bases: 11. This CDR3 is CASETSGRAGNIQYF. The CDR3, as DNA: TGTGCCAGCGAAACAAGCGGGAGGGCCGGCAACATTCAGTACTTC.

The table lists this clonotype with many counts. The chain combines TRBV5-1 with TRBJ1-1, with D maybe TRBD1 (6 bases). Trimming took 4 bases from V and 7 from J, leaving 17 bases between them. Germline CDR1 and CDR2: SGHRS and YFSETQ. This CDR3 is built from 14 residues. The CDR3 nucleotides read TGCGCCAGCAGCGAGAGGACAGCCCACAATGAAGCTTTCTTT. Protein: CASSERTAHNEAFF.

V usage is TRBV6-5 and J usage is TRBJ2-5, with TRBD2 matching over 7 bases. The CDR3 covers 14 residues. Unmatched junction bases numbered 4, after V lost 0 bases and J lost 6 bases. Per germline, CDR1 MNHEY and CDR2 SVGAGI. The CDR3 spells CASSYSTSSQTQYF. The CDR3 region has the DNA TGTGCCAGCAGTTACTCGACTAGCTCACAGACCCAGTACTTC.

Many counts were recorded for this clonotype. The chain couples TRBV20-1 to TRBJ1-6; D remains unclear. V was clipped by 0 bases and J by 5 bases, with 17 bases between them. Germline CDR1 and CDR2: DFQATT and SNEGSKA (reference sequence). The length of the CDR3 is 17 residues. Here the CDR3 reads CSARDNRLRGDNSPLHF. The CDR3, as DNA: TGCAGTGCTAGAGATAATCGCTTACGGGGAGATAATTCACCCCTCCACTTT.

This chain uses TRBV5-6 with TRBJ2-1, with 8 bases that match TRBD2. Germline loops: CDR1 SGHDT, CDR2 YYEEEE. The CDR3 is 16 amino acids. J was trimmed by 4 bases and V by 3 bases; bases with no gene match: 9. CDR3 in DNA: TGTGCCAGCAGCTCGACTAGTAGCGGGGTATACAATGAGCAGTTCTTC. Its translation is CASSSTSSGVYNEQFF.

This clonotype appeared many times. The rearrangement uses TRBV12-3 or TRBV12-4 and TRBJ1-4; D remains unclear. The CDR3 is 10 amino acids. Trimming removed 11 bases at V and 5 bases at J, with 6 bases between. The CDR3 region is CAQSNEKLFF. CDR3 nucleotides: TGTGCCCAATCCAATGAAAAACTGTTTTTT.

The rearrangement uses TRBV27 and TRBJ1-2; TRBD1 agrees at 11 bases. The CDR3 extends over 16 amino acids. The ends lost 6 bases at V and 3 bases at J; junction bases unmatched: 9. Germline CDR1 MNHEY, CDR2 SMNVEV (reference sequence). As DNA, the CDR3 is TGTGCCAGCAGCCCGGACAGGGGGCGCTTCGACTATGGCTACACCTTC. Protein sequence: CASSPDRGRFDYGYTF.

This clonotype was picked up many times. V is TRBV6-5 and J is TRBJ2-5; 11 positions agree with TRBD2. The V and J ends lost 2 bases and 2 bases, in that order; junction bases with no gene match: 7. CDR3 size: 17 residues. CDR1 is MNHEY, CDR2 SVGAGI, per germline. The CDR3 region has the DNA TGTGCCAGCAGTTACCTCAGAACTAGCGGGAGTCAAGAGACCCAGTACTTC. Its protein product is CASSYLRTSGSQETQYF.

V gene TRBV4-2 combines with J gene TRBJ1-5, with 7 bases fitting TRBD1. The length of the CDR3 is 15 residues. The V segment lost 1 base and the J segment 3 bases; nucleotides outside the gene matches: 3. Germline V gene lookup returns CDR1 LGHNA and CDR2 YNFKEQ. The CDR3 loop is CASSQAQGFNQPQHF. The CDR3 DNA follows: TGTGCCAGCAGCCAAGCACAGGGGTTCAATCAGCCCCAGCATTTT.

This clonotype was counted a few times. The DNA is omitted, as the CDR3 cannot be located on it reliably, and the CDR3 follows TCRdb's listing. The V and J genes are TRBV7-5 and TRBJ1-4; the listed D gene, TRBD1, was not tested against the DNA. TRBV7-5 is described as a pseudogene. The CDR3 is 18 residues long, ends included. The CDR3 protein is CISVSEAIDSFANEKLFF.

This clonotype was detected a few times. Written as DNA, the CDR3 is TGTGCCAGCAGCCAAGTAGGGGGGCTCACAGATACGCAGTATTTT. Its translation is CASSQVGGLTDTQYF. The rearrangement uses TRBV3-1 and TRBJ2-3; the D gene could be TRBD1 or TRBD2 (6 bases each). V lost 1 base and J lost 2, with 10 bases in between. Germline V gene sequence: CDR1 LGHDT, CDR2 YNNKEL (reference sequence). The CDR3 sequence is 15 residues long.

This chain joins TRBV7-2 and TRBJ2-1; a possible D gene is TRBD1 (6 bases). From germline, CDR1 is SGHTA and CDR2 FQGNSA. The CDR3 spans 13 residues. The V end lost 5 bases, the J end lost 9 bases, and 14 bases lay between the germline ends. CDR3 sequence: CASSPNREGEQFF. The CDR3 bases are TGTGCCAGCAGCCCAAACAGGGAAGGTGAGCAGTTCTTC.